A single sample is the source of the 10 T cell receptor beta chains below, sequenced in a study of blood T cells in healthy people across ages. A second PCR, run for roughly 7 to 12 cycles, used a sample-barcoded 5' primer plus a J-beta primer mix. TCRdb re-called the 5' RACE reads with MiXCR, one entry per CDR3 protein. The data hold about 930,000 distinct CDR3 sequences, with just under 30% observed a single time. The same specimen was also included in a second study, on T cells of mothers and their children.

What was sequenced was blood. The receptors come from a woman aged 40 to 55 in good health.

This clonotype was observed a handful of times. The CDR3 loop reads CASQFRGMGEKLFF. CDR3 sequence (DNA): TGTGCCAGCCAATTCCGGGGGATGGGTGAAAAACTGTTTTTT. The rearrangement joins TRBV12-3 or TRBV12-4 to TRBJ1-4, with a possible D match to TRBD1 (5 bases). V was cut by 8 bases and J by 7 bases, with 17 bases left in between. The CDR3 has 14 amino acids.

To note about this clonotype: A much larger clone is a single base away; this may be a read error. The V call is TRBV4-2, the J call TRBJ2-1; 12 bases map to TRBD2. Germline V gene data show CDR1 as LGHNA and CDR2 as YNFKEQ. This CDR3 has 17 amino acids. The CDR3 DNA reads as TGTGCCAGCAGCCAAGTAACCGGGACTAGCGGGTACAATAAGCAGTTCTTC. As protein: CASSQVTGTSGYNKQFF.

The chain links TRBV10-3 to TRBJ1-2, with a weak D call TRBD1 (6 bases). V lost 5 bases to trimming and J lost 4 bases, with 11 bases between them. CDR1 is ENHRY, CDR2 SYGVKD, per germline. CDR3 length: 13 residues. CDR3 nucleotide sequence: TGTGCCATCAGTCTACAGGGATCCTATGGCTACACCTTC. Translation: CAISLQGSYGYTF.

A few counts support this clonotype. V usage is TRBV5-1 and J usage is TRBJ2-3; D is undetermined. There are 14 residues in the CDR3. The germline V gene has CDR1 SGHRS and CDR2 YFSETQ. Between the trimmed V and J ends, which lost 5 bases and 3 bases, there was a span of 13 bases. In DNA, the CDR3 is TGCGCCAGCAGGGTAGGGCAGAGGACAGATACGCAGTATTTT. Protein product: CASRVGQRTDTQYF.

This clonotype was seen at least ten times. This chain uses TRBV20-1 with TRBJ2-7; TRBD1 aligns across 8 bases. J gave up 5 bases and V 0 bases, and 6 bases lay outside the gene matches. This CDR3 region has 14 residues. In germline, CDR1 is DFQATT, CDR2 SNEGSKA (reference sequence). The CDR3 sequence: CSARDDRTGNEQYF. The CDR3 coding sequence is TGCAGTGCTAGAGATGATCGGACAGGGAACGAGCAGTACTTC.

The V gene is TRBV4-3, the J gene TRBJ1-2; the D gene is possibly TRBD1 (5 bases). The germline V gene encodes CDR1 LGHNA and CDR2 YSLEER. The CDR3 length is 12 residues. Between the trimmed V and J ends, which lost 5 bases and 9 bases, there was a span of 13 bases. The CDR3 bases are TGCGCCAGCAGCGTTGGCAGGGTCCGCTACACCTTC. Encoded protein: CASSVGRVRYTF.

A word on this clonotype: A much bigger clone sits one base away, suggesting this may be a read error. The chain carries TRBV6-1 and TRBJ2-1, with 8 positions matching TRBD1. Germline CDR1 is MNHNS and CDR2 is SASEGT. This CDR3 has 15 residues. As DNA, the CDR3 is TGTGCCACCGGCCAGGGGGCATCCCTCTACGATGAGCAGTTCTTC. Encoded protein: CATGQGASLYDEQFF.

The V gene is TRBV6-6, the J gene TRBJ2-1; TRBD1 might be the D (6 bases). Trimming removed 5 bases from V and 12 bases from J, with 20 bases in between. Looked up from germline, CDR1 is MNHNY and CDR2 is SVGAGI (reference sequence). The CDR3 is 14 residues long. The CDR3 loop reads CASSPQGSYSVQFF. The CDR3 DNA reads TGTGCCAGCAGTCCGCAGGGGTCCTACAGTGTGCAGTTCTTC.

Concerning this clonotype itself: A much bigger clone sits one base away, suggesting this may be a read error. The V call is TRBV6-4, the J call TRBJ2-1; D is tentatively TRBD1 or TRBD2 (5 bases each). CDR3 length: 13 amino acids. V lost 5 bases and J 5 bases, leaving 10 bases between the germline ends. Germline lookup yields CDR1 MRHNA and CDR2 SNTAGT. The DNA of the CDR3 is TGTGCCAGCAGTAGGGACCAAGACAATGAGCAGTTCTTC. Its translation is CASSRDQDNEQFF.

This clonotype was detected only a few times. The gene calls are TRBV19 and TRBJ1-5; 9 bases align to TRBD1. Germline V gene data show CDR1 as LNHDA and CDR2 as SQIVND (reference sequence). The CDR3 spans 15 residues. V was clipped by 9 bases and J by 4 bases; unmatched bases: 10. As DNA, the CDR3 is TGTGCCAGCCAAGGCCGGGACAGGGCGAATCAGCCCCAGCATTTT. Translated: CASQGRDRANQPQHF.